This T cell receptor beta chain was recorded in a study of blood T cell repertoires in COVID-19. The table came from immunoSEQ multiplex PCR; TCRdb's copy has only in-frame clones and leaves some out. The table has roughly 170,000 clones, around 84% seen once. This CDR3 contains 14 residues. With V trimmed by 3 bases and J by 6 bases, 2 bases remained unmatched. CDR1 SGHTA and CDR2 FQGTGA come from the germline V gene. The clonotype originates from a man aged 35-49 years with active or convalescent COVID-19. Sequences were obtained from peripheral blood. This sequence joins TRBV7-3 and TRBJ2-1; 10 nucleotides agree with TRBD2. For the CDR3, the DNA is TGTGCCAGCAGCTTTACTAGCGGGGTCAATGAGCAGTTCTTC. Translating it yields CASSFTSGVNEQFF.